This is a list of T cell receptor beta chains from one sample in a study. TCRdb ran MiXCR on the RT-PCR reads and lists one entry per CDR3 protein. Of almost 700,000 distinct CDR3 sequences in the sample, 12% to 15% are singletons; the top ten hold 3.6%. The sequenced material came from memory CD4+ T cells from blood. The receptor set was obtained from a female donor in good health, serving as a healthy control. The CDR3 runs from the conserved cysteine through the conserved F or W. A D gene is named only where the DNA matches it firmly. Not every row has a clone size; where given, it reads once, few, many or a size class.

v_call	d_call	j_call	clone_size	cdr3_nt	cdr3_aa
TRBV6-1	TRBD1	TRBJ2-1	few	TGTGCCAGCATAGGACAGGGGGCGCGGAATGAGCAGTTCTTC	CASIGQGARNEQFF
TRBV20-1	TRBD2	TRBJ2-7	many	TGCAGTGCTCCGGAGGGTAGCGGGTCGATCTACGAGCAGTACTTC	CSAPEGSGSIYEQYF
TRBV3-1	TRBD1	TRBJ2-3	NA	TGTGCCAGCAGCCGAGCAGGGGGCCTGCCAGATACGCAGTATTTT	CASSRAGGLPDTQYF
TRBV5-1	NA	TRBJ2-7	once	TGCGCCAGCAGCTTGGTTGGGGAGAACAATGAGCAGTACTTC	CASSLVGENNEQYF
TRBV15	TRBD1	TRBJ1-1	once	TGTGCCACCAGCAGACCAGGACAGGGAGGGGACACTGAAGCTTTCTTT	CATSRPGQGGDTEAFF
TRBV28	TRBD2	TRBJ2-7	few	TGTGCCAGTTGGGAGGGTAGCGGGATGCTCCACGAGCAGTACTTC	CASWEGSGMLHEQYF
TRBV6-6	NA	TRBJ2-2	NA	TGTGCCAGCAGCACTACAAAGGGGACCTCGAACACCGGGGAGCTGTTTTTT	CASSTTKGTSNTGELFF
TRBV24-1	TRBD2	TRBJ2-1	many	TGTGCCACCAGACCTAGTAGCGGGACCTACAATGAGCAGTTCTTC	CATRPSSGTYNEQFF
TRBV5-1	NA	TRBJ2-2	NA	TGCGCCAGCCGATGGGGGGAATCGAACACCGGGGAGCTGTTTTTT	CASRWGESNTGELFF
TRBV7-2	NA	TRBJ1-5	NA	TGTGCCAGCAGCTTAGAACGGTTCAATCAGCCCCAGCATTTT	CASSLERFNQPQHF
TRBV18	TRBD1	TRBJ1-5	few	TGTGCCAGCTCACCGACCGAGACAGGGGTTAGCAATCAGCCCCAGCATTTT	CASSPTETGVSNQPQHF
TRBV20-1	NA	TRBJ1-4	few	TGCAGTGCTAGGGCGGATAATGAAAAACTGTTTTTT	CSARADNEKLFF
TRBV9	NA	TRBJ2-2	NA	TGTGCCAGCAGCGTAGGGGGCAGCCTCACCGGGGAGCTGTTTTTT	CASSVGGSLTGELFF
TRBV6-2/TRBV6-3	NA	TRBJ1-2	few	TGTGCCAGCAGTCCACGATCGTTCGCCTATGGCTACACCTTC	CASSPRSFAYGYTF
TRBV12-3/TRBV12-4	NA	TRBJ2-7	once	TGTGCCAGCAGTATACGAACAGGAAAGGCAAACGAGCAGTACTTC	CASSIRTGKANEQYF
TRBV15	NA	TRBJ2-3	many	TGTGCTCTGGGGAGGCCGGGCTCAGATACGCAGTATTTT	CALGRPGSDTQYF
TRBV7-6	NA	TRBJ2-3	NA	TGTGCCAGCAGCCTTAGTAGGGACGCAGATACGCAGTATTTT	CASSLSRDADTQYF
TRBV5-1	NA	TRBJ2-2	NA	TGCGCCAGCAGTGAGGGAGGCGGGGAGCTGTTTTTT	CASSEGGGELFF
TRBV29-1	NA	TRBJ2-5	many	TGCAGCGTTGAGGGGAACCAAGAGACCCAGTACTTC	CSVEGNQETQYF
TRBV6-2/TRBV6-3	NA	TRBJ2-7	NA	TGTGCCAGCAGTCTTAACCCGGGACCAGCAGGGAACGAGCAGTACTTC	CASSLNPGPAGNEQYF
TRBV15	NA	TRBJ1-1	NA	TGTGCCACCAGGACGGGAACTGAAGCTTTCTTT	CATRTGTEAFF
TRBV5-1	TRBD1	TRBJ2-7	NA	TGCGCCAGCAGCACGACGGGACAGGGCTACGAGCAGTACTTC	CASSTTGQGYEQYF
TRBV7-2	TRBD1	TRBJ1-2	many	TGTGCCAGCAGCACTGGGACAGGGACTAACTATGGCTACACCTTC	CASSTGTGTNYGYTF
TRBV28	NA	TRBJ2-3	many	TGTGCCAGCACCGGTGGGGCTGCCAACACAGATACGCAGTATTTT	CASTGGAANTDTQYF
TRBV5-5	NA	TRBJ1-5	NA	TGTGCCAGCAGCTTGGGGTTCGGGGACAATCAGCCCCAGCATTTT	CASSLGFGDNQPQHF
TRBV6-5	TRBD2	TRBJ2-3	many	TGTGCCACCCAGAGGGCTTTTAGCGGGGCCACAGATACGCAGTATTTT	CATQRAFSGATDTQYF
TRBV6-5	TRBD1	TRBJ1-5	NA	TGTGCCAGCAGAAGGGACAGATATAGCAATCAGCCCCAGCATTTT	CASRRDRYSNQPQHF
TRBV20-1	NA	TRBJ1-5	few	TGCAGTGCGTGGACAGCGCTCTCTACTATTAGCAATCAGCCCCAGCATTTT	CSAWTALSTISNQPQHF
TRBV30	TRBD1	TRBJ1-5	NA	TGTGCCTGGAGTCGGACAGGCGTAGGGCCTGATCAGACCCAGCATTTT	CAWSRTGVGPDQTQHF
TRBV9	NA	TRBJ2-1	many	TGTGCCAGCAGCGTACCCCCGGGGGGCGGTGAGCAGTTCTTC	CASSVPPGGGEQFF
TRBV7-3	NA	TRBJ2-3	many	TGTGCCAGCAGCCCCCCCGGGGTAGTAGGTTTAGATACGCAGTATTTT	CASSPPGVVGLDTQYF
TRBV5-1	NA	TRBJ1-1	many	TGCGCCAGCAGACCGGACCTGAACACTGAAGCTTTCTTT	CASRPDLNTEAFF
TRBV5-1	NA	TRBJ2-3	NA	TGCGCCAGCAGCATAGATGGCCCCCAAGATACGCAGTATTTT	CASSIDGPQDTQYF
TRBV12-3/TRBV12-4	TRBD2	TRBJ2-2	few	TGTGCCAGCCTAAGAGCGGGAGGCACCGGGGAGCTGTTTTTT	CASLRAGGTGELFF
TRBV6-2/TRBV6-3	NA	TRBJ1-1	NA	TGTGCCAGCGGACAAGGACAGTCTGAAAAAGCTTTCTTT	CASGQGQSEKAFF
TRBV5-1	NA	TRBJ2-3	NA	TGCGCCAGCAGCTTGGGACCACTACGGGGCACAGATACGCAGTATTTT	CASSLGPLRGTDTQYF
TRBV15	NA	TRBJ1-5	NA	TGTGCCACCAGCAGAGCCGCTGCAGGGCTTCAGCCCCAGCATTTT	CATSRAAAGLQPQHF
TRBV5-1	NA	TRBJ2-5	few	TGCGCCAGCAGCTTGGACGCAGACCAAGAGACCCAGTACTTC	CASSLDADQETQYF
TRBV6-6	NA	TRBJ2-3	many	TGTGCCAGCAGTTACGTTGGGGCCGTCACAGATACGCAGTATTTT	CASSYVGAVTDTQYF
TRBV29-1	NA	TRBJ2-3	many	TGCAGCGCTGGGGGGGGGCCAGATACGCAGTATTTT	CSAGGGPDTQYF
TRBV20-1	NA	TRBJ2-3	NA	TGCAGTGCGCCTCTCATCGCGGGTACGCAGTATTTT	CSAPLIAGTQYF
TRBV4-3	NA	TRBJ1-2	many	TGCGCCAGCAGCCAAGAGACCAAGGACTATGGCTACACCTTC	CASSQETKDYGYTF
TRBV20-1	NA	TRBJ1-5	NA	TGCAGTGCTAGAGATCTTACGAAGGCATTCGAACAGCCCCAGCATTTT	CSARDLTKAFEQPQHF
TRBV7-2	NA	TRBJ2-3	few	TGTGCCAGCAGCTTAGAGTTGACCGCAGGGTCGGATACGCAGTATTTT	CASSLELTAGSDTQYF
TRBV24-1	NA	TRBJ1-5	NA	TGTGCCACTGCCGGGGACGGGAGACAGCCCCAGCATTTT	CATAGDGRQPQHF
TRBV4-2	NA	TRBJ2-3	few	TGTGCCAGCAGCCAGTCTTTGGCCGGTACGCAGTATTTT	CASSQSLAGTQYF
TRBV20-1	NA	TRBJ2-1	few	TGCAGTGCTAGTCTAGCTGCCTCCTACAATGAGCAGTTCTTC	CSASLAASYNEQFF
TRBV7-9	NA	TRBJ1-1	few	TGTGCCAGCAGCTTAGACTTGGAGAGCGAGAACACTGAAGCTTTCTTT	CASSLDLESENTEAFF
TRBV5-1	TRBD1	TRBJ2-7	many	TGCGCCAGCAGTTTGCTGGGACAGGGCTACACCGACGAGCAGTACTTC	CASSLLGQGYTDEQYF
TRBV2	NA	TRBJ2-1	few	TGTGCCAGCACTCAGGGAAGCGGGGAGCAGTTCTTC	CASTQGSGEQFF